A selection of T cell receptor beta chains follows, all from one sample in a study of neurological immune-mediated disorders. MiXCR, applied by TCRdb to the 5' RACE reads, yields one record per CDR3 protein. The sample records roughly 43,000 distinct CDR3 sequences, under 2% being singletons. Sample: PBMCs. The receptors derive from a woman between 40 and 50 years old with multiple sclerosis. Both conserved end residues are part of each CDR3. A D gene is named only where the DNA matches it firmly. Part of the rows lack a size; the others show once, few, many or a class for expanded clones.

J: TRBJ1-1
length: 13
size: many
V: TRBV5-1
D: .
CDR3: CASSFADPTEAFF
DNA: TGCGCCAGCAGCTTCGCGGATCCCACTGAAGCTTTCTTT

J: TRBJ1-2
length: 13
size: many
V: TRBV29-1
D: TRBD1
CDR3: CSASRDRGYGYTF
DNA: TGCAGCGCCTCCCGGGACAGGGGATATGGCTACACCTTC

J: TRBJ1-2
length: 14
size: many
V: TRBV15
D: .
CDR3: CATSSASEGYGYTF
DNA: TGTGCCACCAGCAGTGCGTCTGAGGGCTATGGCTACACCTTC

J: TRBJ1-1
length: 16
size: many
V: TRBV5-6
D: .
CDR3: CASTITKEGGDTEAFF
DNA: TGTGCCAGCACCATAACAAAAGAAGGGGGAGACACTGAAGCTTTCTTT

J: TRBJ1-3
length: 15
size: many
V: TRBV11-2
D: .
CDR3: CASTQGGTGGNTIYF
DNA: TGTGCCAGCACCCAAGGCGGAACAGGAGGAAACACCATATATTTT

J: TRBJ2-6
length: 21
size: many
V: TRBV12-3/TRBV12-4
D: .
CDR3: CASSLTPSLGGRSSGANVLTF
DNA: TGTGCCAGCAGTTTAACTCCCTCTCTCGGGGGAAGAAGCTCTGGGGCCAACGTCCTGACTTTC

J: TRBJ2-5
length: 14
size: many
V: TRBV3-1
D: TRBD2
CDR3: CASSPYGGAETQYF
DNA: TGTGCCAGCAGCCCTTACGGGGGGGCAGAGACCCAGTACTTC

J: TRBJ2-3
length: 15
size: many
V: TRBV7-3
D: .
CDR3: CASSLGTTVTDTQYF
DNA: TGTGCCAGCAGCTTAGGGACAACCGTCACAGATACGCAGTATTTT

J: TRBJ2-7
length: 15
size: many
V: TRBV20-1
D: TRBD1
CDR3: CSADTGGQGAGEQYF
DNA: TGCAGTGCTGACACGGGAGGACAGGGGGCGGGAGAGCAGTACTTC

J: TRBJ1-2
length: 13
size: many
V: TRBV29-1
D: .
CDR3: CSVAGPEGYGYTF
DNA: TGCAGCGTTGCCGGCCCCGAGGGCTATGGCTACACCTTC

J: TRBJ2-3
length: 15
size: many
V: TRBV18
D: TRBD1
CDR3: CASSPWTGGTDTQYF
DNA: TGTGCCAGCTCACCATGGACAGGGGGAACAGATACGCAGTATTTT

J: TRBJ1-1
length: 15
size: many
V: TRBV5-1
D: .
CDR3: CASSLRGMGNTEAFF
DNA: TGCGCCAGCAGCTTGAGGGGGATGGGGAACACTGAAGCTTTCTTT

J: TRBJ1-2
length: 16
size: many
V: TRBV7-9
D: .
CDR3: CASSLARGQRRDGYTF
DNA: TGTGCCAGCAGCTTAGCGAGGGGCCAAAGACGCGATGGCTACACCTTC

J: TRBJ1-4
length: 15
size: many
V: TRBV5-1
D: TRBD1
CDR3: CASSFAGTGGEKLFF
DNA: TGCGCCAGCAGCTTCGCCGGGACAGGGGGTGAAAAACTGTTTTTT

J: TRBJ2-5
length: 16
size: many
V: TRBV5-1
D: TRBD1
CDR3: CASSLGHRDREETQYF
DNA: TGCGCCAGCAGCTTGGGGCACCGGGACAGGGAAGAGACCCAGTACTTC

J: TRBJ1-1
length: 12
size: many
V: TRBV20-1
D: .
CDR3: CSARMGATEAFF
DNA: TGCAGTGCTAGGATGGGGGCTACTGAAGCTTTCTTT

J: TRBJ1-2
length: 13
size: many
V: TRBV15
D: .
CDR3: CATSREGGQGYTF
DNA: TGTGCCACCAGCAGAGAGGGGGGGCAAGGCTACACCTTC

J: TRBJ1-4
length: 17
size: many
V: TRBV20-1
D: .
CDR3: CSASSTGVLITNEKLFF
DNA: TGCAGTGCTAGCTCCACGGGGGTTTTAATTACTAATGAAAAACTGTTTTTT

J: TRBJ2-7
length: 12
size: few
V: TRBV20-1
D: .
CDR3: CSARPNSYEQYF
DNA: TGCAGTGCTAGACCCAATTCCTACGAGCAGTACTTC

J: TRBJ2-6
length: 17
size: many
V: TRBV2
D: TRBD1
CDR3: CASSGDRFNSGANVLTF
DNA: TGTGCCAGCAGTGGGGACAGATTTAACTCTGGGGCCAACGTCCTGACTTTC

J: TRBJ1-2
length: 14
size: many
V: TRBV5-1
D: .
CDR3: CASSRATANYGYTF
DNA: TGCGCCAGCAGCCGAGCTACAGCTAACTATGGCTACACCTTC

J: TRBJ1-2
length: 14
size: many
V: TRBV20-1
D: .
CDR3: CSASNPARRDGYTF
DNA: TGCAGTGCTAGTAATCCTGCGAGGCGGGATGGCTACACCTTC

J: TRBJ1-6
length: 14
size: many
V: TRBV20-1
D: .
CDR3: CSAYNRARNSPLHF
DNA: TGCAGTGCTTACAACAGGGCTAGAAATTCACCCCTCCACTTT

J: TRBJ1-1
length: 12
size: many
V: TRBV6-6
D: .
CDR3: CASRRGDTEAFF
DNA: TGTGCCAGCAGGCGGGGGGACACTGAAGCTTTCTTT

J: TRBJ1-1
length: 14
size: many
V: TRBV20-1
D: .
CDR3: CSARDSRQSTEAFF
DNA: TGCAGTGCTAGAGATTCGAGACAGTCCACTGAAGCTTTCTTT

J: TRBJ1-1
length: 15
size: many
V: TRBV18
D: TRBD1
CDR3: CASSPADRVNTEAFF
DNA: TGTGCCAGCTCACCTGCCGACAGGGTGAACACTGAAGCTTTCTTT

J: TRBJ2-1
length: 13
size: many
V: TRBV20-1
D: TRBD2
CDR3: CSAGLAGYNEQFF
DNA: TGCAGTGCCGGACTAGCGGGATACAATGAGCAGTTCTTC

J: TRBJ1-6
length: 17
size: many
V: TRBV7-9
D: .
CDR3: CASSSGGTLSLVSPLHF
DNA: TGTGCCAGCAGCTCTGGGGGTACACTCTCCCTAGTTTCACCCCTCCACTTT

J: TRBJ1-1
length: 15
size: many
V: TRBV5-1
D: .
CDR3: CASSLGPSSDTEAFF
DNA: TGCGCCAGCAGCTTAGGACCGTCATCTGACACTGAAGCTTTCTTT

J: TRBJ2-7
length: 13
size: many
V: TRBV25-1
D: TRBD1
CDR3: CASSGQGTDEQYF
DNA: TGTGCCAGCAGTGGACAGGGAACAGACGAGCAGTACTTC

J: TRBJ1-1
length: 13
size: many
V: TRBV20-1
D: .
CDR3: CSARGHSNTEAFF
DNA: TGCAGTGCTAGGGGACACTCGAACACTGAAGCTTTCTTT

J: TRBJ2-7
length: 12
size: .
V: TRBV5-8
D: .
CDR3: CASSLFGGEQYF
DNA: TGTGCCAGCAGCTTGTTCGGCGGGGAGCAGTACTTC

J: TRBJ1-1
length: 13
size: many
V: TRBV20-1
D: .
CDR3: CSARDRRIVEAFF
DNA: TGCAGTGCGAGAGACAGAAGAATTGTTGAAGCTTTCTTT

J: TRBJ1-6
length: 13
size: many
V: TRBV5-1
D: .
CDR3: CASSLGVDSPLHF
DNA: TGCGCCAGCAGCTTGGGGGTCGATTCACCCCTCCACTTT

J: TRBJ2-1
length: 15
size: many
V: TRBV6-5
D: .
CDR3: CASSYSLGPYNEQFF
DNA: TGTGCCAGCAGTTACTCGTTGGGGCCCTACAATGAGCAGTTCTTC

J: TRBJ1-5
length: 12
size: many
V: TRBV20-1
D: .
CDR3: CSATAEDQPQHF
DNA: TGCAGTGCAACTGCAGAGGATCAGCCCCAGCATTTT

J: TRBJ1-1
length: 13
size: many
V: TRBV6-2/TRBV6-3
D: .
CDR3: CASSSTGYTEAFF
DNA: TGTGCCAGCAGTTCCACAGGGTACACTGAAGCTTTCTTT

J: TRBJ1-1
length: 14
size: many
V: TRBV5-5
D: .
CDR3: CASSRATENTEAFF
DNA: TGTGCCAGCAGCCGCGCGACAGAGAACACTGAAGCTTTCTTT

J: TRBJ1-1
length: 11
size: many
V: TRBV5-1
D: .
CDR3: CASSLQGEAFF
DNA: TGCGCCAGCAGCTTGCAGGGTGAAGCTTTCTTT

J: TRBJ2-1
length: 12
size: many
V: TRBV20-1
D: .
CDR3: CSAARGNNEQFF
DNA: TGCAGTGCAGCCCGGGGGAACAATGAGCAGTTCTTC

J: TRBJ2-7
length: 15
size: many
V: TRBV10-2
D: TRBD1
CDR3: CASRASDRGTYEQYF
DNA: TGCGCCAGCAGGGCCTCGGACAGGGGGACCTACGAGCAGTACTTC

J: TRBJ2-6
length: 15
size: many
V: TRBV5-1
D: .
CDR3: CASSLAVSGANVLTF
DNA: TGCGCCAGCAGCTTGGCTGTATCTGGGGCCAACGTCCTGACTTTC

J: TRBJ1-6
length: 13
size: many
V: TRBV5-5
D: TRBD1
CDR3: CASSLPGGSPLHF
DNA: TGTGCCAGCAGCTTGCCAGGGGGTTCACCCCTCCACTTT

J: TRBJ2-5
length: 15
size: many
V: TRBV6-6
D: TRBD2
CDR3: CASTVAGATRETQYF
DNA: TGTGCCAGCACCGTAGCGGGGGCCACCCGGGAGACCCAGTACTTC